This T cell receptor (beta chain) emerged from a study of response to subunit inactivated influenza vaccine. The CDR3 covers 12 residues. Germline lookup yields CDR1 DFQATT and CDR2 SNEGSKA (reference sequence). The V end lost 5 bases, the J end lost 8 bases, and 14 bases lay between the germline ends. There are a few counts of this clonotype. TCRdb passed the RT-PCR reads through MiXCR, listing each CDR3 protein once. Among about 500,000 distinct CDR3 sequences, 13% were seen once, and the ten largest hold about 12%. This material consisted of PBMCs from blood, taken more than 35 days after vaccination. The receptor's source is a man aged 50 to 59 who received an inactivated influenza vaccine. The chain uses TRBV20-1 and TRBJ2-3; D is undetermined. The CDR3, as DNA: TGCAGTGCTCTCCCATCCCTTAGTACGCAGTATTTT. This translates into CSALPSLSTQYF.